This entry lists 29 T cell receptor beta chains sequenced from one sample in a study of T cells in Graves' hyperthyroidism and ophthalmopathy. There were TCR beta CDR3 regions amplified from RNA transcripts. The primer set for the first-round RT-PCR of the TCR CDR3 was HTBI. TCRdb fed the multiplex PCR reads into MiXCR, producing one record per CDR3 protein. This table holds around 800,000 distinct CDR3 sequences, more than 30% found once. Sequences were obtained from blood. The receptors here all came from a man aged 18 to 29 with Graves' hyperthyroidism.

CDR3 sequence: CASSQDGWGNTEAFF. For the CDR3, the DNA is TGTGCCAGCAGCCAAGATGGGTGGGGGAACACTGAAGCTTTCTTT. V is TRBV3-1 and J is TRBJ1-1; D remains unclear. CDR3 length: 15 residues. CDR1 is LGHDT, CDR2 YNNKEL, per germline (reference sequence). The V end lost 0 bases, the J end lost 1 base, and 9 bases lay between the germline ends.

This clonotype was seen more than once but under ten times. The chain combines TRBV5-1 with TRBJ2-2, with D unclear. V lost 3 bases and J 2 bases, leaving 11 bases between the germline ends. CDR1 and CDR2 (germline): SGHRS, YFSETQ. The CDR3 contains 15 residues. The CDR3 sequence: CASSSVSSNTGELFF. The CDR3 nucleotides are TGCGCCAGCAGCTCAGTTTCCTCTAACACCGGGGAGCTGTTTTTT.

A note on this clonotype: A clone one base away is much larger, so this may be a read error. This chain connects TRBV9 to TRBJ1-1; TRBD1 matches 7 bases. The CDR3 consists of 15 residues. With 3 bases clipped from V and 2 bases from J, the junction kept 7 bases outside the gene matches. Germline CDR1 is SGDLS and CDR2 is YYNGEE. Written as DNA, the CDR3 is TGTGCCAGCAGCGGACAGGGATCACGTAACACTGAAGCTTTCTTT. Translation: CASSGQGSRNTEAFF.

The rearrangement uses TRBV7-3 and TRBJ2-7; no clear D. Germline CDR1 is SGHTA and CDR2 is FQGTGA. The CDR3 extends over 15 amino acids. The germline V and J ends were trimmed by 5 bases and 5 bases, with 19 bases remaining between them. As DNA, the CDR3 is TGTGCCAGCAGCCCCGATGGGGTGGGGAACAACGAGCAGTACTTC. This encodes CASSPDGVGNNEQYF.

This clonotype was recorded at least ten times. The chain has TRBV15 and TRBJ1-5; D is undetermined. CDR1 is LNHNV, CDR2 YYDKDF, per germline (reference sequence). V was trimmed by 0 bases and J by 0 bases, leaving 12 bases between them. The CDR3 runs 17 residues. The CDR3, as DNA: TGTGCCACCAGCAGAGATCCGGCGGGGAGTAGCAATCAGCCCCAGCATTTT. This translates into CATSRDPAGSSNQPQHF.

This clonotype was found a few times. DNA for the CDR3: TGTGCCAGCAGCCCGCCGGGACAGAAGCAGTATTTT. Translation: CASSPPGQKQYF. The rearrangement links TRBV7-9 to TRBJ2-3; 7 bases are shared with TRBD1. CDR1 and CDR2 from the germline V gene are SEHNR and FQNEAQ (reference sequence). The CDR3 has 12 residues. V shed 5 bases, J shed 11 bases, and the junction held 7 bases outside the gene matches.

V gene TRBV12-3 or TRBV12-4 combines with J gene TRBJ2-2; the match to TRBD1 covers 8 bases. With V trimmed by 4 bases and J by 2 bases, 3 bases remained unmatched. The CDR3 runs 15 residues. Written as DNA, the CDR3 is TGTGCCAGCAGTTGGACAGGGAGCAACACCGGGGAGCTGTTTTTT. Its translation is CASSWTGSNTGELFF.

The J gene is TRBJ1-1, the V gene TRBV6-5, with TRBD1 identical over 8 bases. The ends lost 4 bases at V and 3 bases at J; junction bases unmatched: 4. This CDR3 has 14 residues. Germline V CDR1 and CDR2: MNHEY, SVGAGI. The CDR3 is CASSSGGAYTEAFF. The CDR3 DNA sequence: TGTGCCAGCAGTTCAGGGGGCGCGTACACTGAAGCTTTCTTT.

As regards this clonotype: Possible read error: a much larger clone is one base away. This rearrangement joins TRBV7-2 to TRBJ2-7; possibly TRBD2 for D (6 bases). V was shortened by 2 bases and J by 9 bases, with 8 bases between the two germline ends. From germline, CDR1 is SGHTA and CDR2 FQGNSA. The CDR3 length is 11 residues. The CDR3 nucleotides are TGTGCCAGCAGCTTAATGGGGGGGCAGTACTTC. It encodes CASSLMGGQYF.

This clonotype was counted at least ten times. The rearrangement uses TRBV12-3 or TRBV12-4 and TRBJ1-1; D not resolved. The CDR3 runs 14 residues. V dropped 7 bases and J dropped 2 bases, with 14 bases sitting between them. The CDR3 protein is CASTIGAYNTEAFF. The CDR3 bases are TGTGCCAGCACCATAGGAGCGTACAACACTGAAGCTTTCTTT.

The V call is TRBV29-1, the J call TRBJ1-2, with D tentatively TRBD1 (5 bases). The CDR3 is 10 amino acids. The V and J ends lost 7 bases and 5 bases respectively, with 8 bases between them. Germline V CDR1 and CDR2: SQVTM, ANQGSEA. The CDR3 DNA reads TGCAGCGGGGGCGGGTATGGCTACACCTTC. It translates to CSGGGYGYTF.

In this sample, this clonotype turned up many times. V usage is TRBV15 and J usage is TRBJ1-3; the D gene is possibly TRBD1 (5 bases). V dropped 0 bases and J dropped 0 bases, with 9 bases sitting between them. Germline V CDR1 and CDR2: LNHNV, YYDKDF (reference sequence). The CDR3 consists of 16 residues. This chain's CDR3 is CATSRDAGPSGNTIYF. CDR3 bases: TGTGCCACCAGCAGAGATGCAGGGCCCTCTGGAAACACCATATATTTT.

In its sample, this clonotype was seen once. The chain couples TRBV29-1 to TRBJ1-2, with unresolved D. CDR3 length equals 13 residues. CDR1 and CDR2 from the germline V gene are SQVTM and ANQGSEA. V was pared by 3 bases and J by 7 bases, with 15 bases between. CDR3 in DNA: TGCAGCGTTGACGGAGGCACGGGATTTGGCTACACCTTC. Translating gives CSVDGGTGFGYTF.

This clonotype was seen a handful of times. Here the CDR3 reads CAGGAYEQYF. Written as DNA, the CDR3 is TGTGCGGGGGGCGCCTACGAGCAGTACTTC. V is TRBV25-1 and J is TRBJ2-7, with D perhaps being TRBD1 or TRBD2 (6 bases each). The CDR3 length is 10 residues. Germline loops: CDR1 MGHDK, CDR2 SYGVNS.

The chain combines TRBV2 with TRBJ2-7, with 10 bases lining up with TRBD2. The CDR3 spans 14 residues. V lost 7 bases to trimming and J lost 4 bases; unmatched junction nucleotides: 7. Germline CDR1 SNHLY, CDR2 FYNNEI. The CDR3 bases are TGTGCCAGCATGGAACTAGCGGGAAAGTACGAGCAGTACTTC. The encoded protein is CASMELAGKYEQYF.

This clonotype was observed at least ten times. The chain combines TRBV19 with TRBJ1-1; weak D call: TRBD1 (5 bases). The CDR3 contains 14 residues. The V end lost 3 bases, the J end lost 1 base, and 9 bases lay between the germline ends. CDR1 and CDR2 from the germline V gene are LNHDA and SQIVND (reference sequence). CDR3 DNA: TGTGCCAGTAGTATGACAGCAGGGAACACTGAAGCTTTCTTT. This encodes CASSMTAGNTEAFF.

As concerns this clonotype: A read error may explain this, as a much larger clone is one base away. This chain uses TRBV2 with TRBJ1-1; no definite D call. The CDR3 length is 12 residues. V gave up 7 bases and J gave up 1 base, with 7 bases separating them. Per the germline V gene, CDR1 is SNHLY and CDR2 is FYNNEI. The CDR3 here is CASITENTEAFF. CDR3 bases: TGTGCCAGCATCACAGAGAACACTGAAGCTTTCTTT.

V usage is TRBV7-2 and J usage is TRBJ1-5, with 9 bases fitting TRBD1. The CDR3 loop spans 14 amino acids. The V and J ends lost 5 bases and 7 bases, in that order; junction bases with no gene match: 6. Germline V lookup: CDR1 SGHTA, CDR2 FQGNSA. The CDR3 coding sequence is TGTGCCAGCAGCCTAGAGGGACAGGGACAGCCCCAGCATTTT. Translating it yields CASSLEGQGQPQHF.

This clonotype appeared many times. The V gene is TRBV13, the J gene TRBJ1-6; unclear D gene. V lost 5 bases to trimming and J lost 10 bases, with 12 bases between them. Germline V gene sequence: CDR1 PRHDT, CDR2 FYEKMQ (reference sequence). CDR3 size: 13 residues. CDR3 region: CASSMKGGSPLHF. The DNA for the CDR3 is TGTGCCAGCAGCATGAAGGGAGGCTCACCCCTCCACTTT.

This clonotype has only a few counts. This rearrangement joins TRBV5-1 to TRBJ1-1; D is undetermined. This CDR3 is 15 amino acids long. Trimming pared 4 bases from V and 1 base from J, leaving 14 bases between. Germline assignment: CDR1 SGHRS and CDR2 YFSETQ. The CDR3 here is CASSPRDPSNTEAFF. The DNA for the CDR3 is TGCGCCAGCAGCCCGCGCGACCCTTCGAACACTGAAGCTTTCTTT.

This clonotype came up a few times. The CDR3 protein is CASSPLGTGVLQPQHF. CDR3 bases: TGTGCCAGCAGCCCACTTGGGACAGGGGTTTTGCAGCCCCAGCATTTT. The chain combines TRBV7-9 with TRBJ1-5; the match to TRBD1 covers 10 bases. The V and J ends lost 5 bases and 7 bases, in that order; junction bases with no gene match: 11. CDR1 and CDR2 from the germline V gene are SEHNR and FQNEAQ (reference sequence). The CDR3 length is 16 residues.

The gene calls are TRBV15 and TRBJ1-1, with D tentatively TRBD1 (6 bases). Looked up from germline, CDR1 is LNHNV and CDR2 is YYDKDF (reference sequence). CDR3 length equals 15 residues. Trimming cost V 3 bases and J 0 bases, with 11 bases left between them. CDR3 in amino acids: CATSRPGQLNTEAFF. CDR3 coding DNA: TGTGCCACCAGCAGGCCGGGACAACTGAACACTGAAGCTTTCTTT. The full variable domain, with the rest looked up from reference TRBV15 and TRBJ1-1, is DAMVIQNPRYQVTQFGKPVTLSCSQTLNHNVMYWYQQKSSQAPKLLFHYYDKDFNNEADTPDNFQSRRPNTSFCFLDIRSPGLGDTAMYLCATSRPGQLNTEAFFGQGTRLTVV.

A few counts support this clonotype. The chain is built from TRBV7-6 and TRBJ2-2, with D perhaps TRBD1 (6 bases). Germline CDR1 is SGHVS and CDR2 is FNYEAQ. The CDR3 contains 13 residues. V lost 7 bases, J lost 6 bases, and 12 bases lay in between. The CDR3 here is CASNLGGSGELFF. CDR3 DNA: TGTGCCAGCAATCTAGGGGGTTCCGGGGAGCTGTTTTTT.

The chain has TRBV5-1 and TRBJ2-7; 12 bases align to TRBD2. There are 14 residues in the CDR3. Germline V gene data show CDR1 as SGHRS and CDR2 as YFSETQ. Unmatched junction bases numbered 6, after V lost 5 bases and J lost 6 bases. Here the CDR3 reads CASRGATSGSEQYF. DNA for the CDR3: TGCGCCAGCAGAGGGGCGACTAGCGGGAGCGAGCAGTACTTC.

A few counts support this clonotype. The chain uses TRBV7-9 and TRBJ1-1; D is unresolved. This CDR3 contains 14 residues. The V gene's germline CDR1 is SEHNR and CDR2 FQNEAQ (reference sequence). The V end was cut by 1 base, the J end by 5 bases, with 11 bases between. CDR3 sequence reads: CASSLEPKLTEAFF. DNA of the CDR3: TGTGCCAGCAGCTTAGAACCGAAATTGACTGAAGCTTTCTTT.

A remark on this clonotype: A much larger clone is a single base away; this may be a read error. The chain carries TRBV7-9 and TRBJ1-1, with no clear D. With 5 bases removed from V and 3 bases from J, the gap between germline ends came to 7 bases. CDR3 length: 12 residues. CDR1 is SEHNR, CDR2 FQNEAQ, per germline (reference sequence). The CDR3 region has the DNA TGTGCCAGCAGCGCGGGCCACACTGAAGCTTTCTTT. It is translated as CASSAGHTEAFF.

This clonotype was detected many times. A read error may account for a junction end that differs from germline. This rearrangement joins TRBV7-7 to TRBJ1-6; D is perhaps TRBD1 (5 bases). This CDR3 comprises 13 residues. Germline loops: CDR1 SSHAT, CDR2 FNYEAQ (reference sequence). The CDR3 DNA is TGTGCTAGCAGCTTAGACGGGGCGTCACCCCTCCACTTT. Its protein product is CASSLDGASPLHF.

This clonotype was picked up a small number of times. The chain employs TRBV6-5 and TRBJ1-6; 7 nucleotides agree with TRBD1. Germline V lookup: CDR1 MNHEY, CDR2 SVGAGI. The CDR3 is 13 amino acids. V was clipped by 8 bases and J by 12 bases; unmatched bases: 10. CDR3 sequence reads: CASATGRFGPLHF. CDR3 bases: TGTGCCAGCGCGACAGGGAGGTTTGGACCCCTCCACTTT.

This clonotype has at least ten counts. V gene TRBV29-1 combines with J gene TRBJ1-1, with D possibly matching TRBD1 (6 bases). The CDR3 runs 12 residues. Germline lookup yields CDR1 SQVTM and CDR2 ANQGSEA. V lost 4 bases and J 7 bases, leaving 13 bases between the germline ends. The CDR3 protein is CSVGGLGGEAFF. The CDR3 nucleotides are TGCAGCGTTGGCGGTCTAGGGGGTGAAGCTTTCTTT.